The 9 T cell receptor beta chains given below trace back to one sample, sequenced in a study of blood T cell repertoires in COVID-19 (dated by TCRdb to the early 2020s). Library prep was done by the immunoSEQ multiplex PCR assay. TCRdb limited this immuneACCESS table to in-frame rearrangements with V and J called. A share of clones is missing; checked studies link under half to unresolved V genes, and the rest is unexplained. The sample data list about 80,000 clones, and around 86% of these were observed just once. 9% to 10% of the sample is taken by the ten largest. Sample: peripheral blood. Receptors were obtained from a human donor in a cohort sampled during active COVID-19.

This chain uses TRBV7-9 with TRBJ2-7, with a tentative D call TRBD2 (5 bases). The CDR3 is made up of 16 amino acids. V was pared by 2 bases and J by 3 bases, with 17 bases between. Germline values: CDR1 SEHNR, CDR2 FQNEAQ (reference sequence). The CDR3 nucleotides are TGTGCCAGCAGCTTAAGTCTGGCAGAGGGCAACTACGAGCAGTACTTC. This sequence encodes CASSLSLAEGNYEQYF.

This clone was counted once. This chain links TRBV7-2 with TRBJ2-1, with TRBD2 matching over 12 bases. Germline CDR1 and CDR2: SGHTA and FQGNSA. Losses at the gene ends were 3 bases for V and 9 bases for J; bases not matched to a gene: 12. The CDR3 sequence is 17 residues long. The CDR3 protein is CASSLADLAGGPGEQFF. The CDR3 DNA reads TGTGCCAGCAGCTTGGCGGATCTAGCGGGGGGGCCCGGTGAGCAGTTCTTC.

The chain has TRBV9 and TRBJ1-2; no reliable D call. V was shortened by 1 base and J by 1 base, with 5 bases between the two germline ends. The CDR3 runs 13 residues. CDR1 and CDR2 from the germline V gene are SGDLS and YYNGEE. CDR3 sequence: CASSVNGNYGYTF. In DNA form, the CDR3 reads TGTGCCAGCAGCGTAAACGGTAACTATGGCTACACCTTC.

This clone has only a few counts. J is TRBJ2-1 and V is TRBV7-3; D gene ambiguous. This CDR3 has 16 amino acids. Germline CDR1 SGHTA, CDR2 FQGTGA. The V end lost 1 base, the J end lost 7 bases, and 17 bases lay between the germline ends. The DNA for the CDR3 is TGTGCCAGCAGCTTAATAGGTAGTTCGGGTTTTAATGAGCAGTTCTTC. Translating it yields CASSLIGSSGFNEQFF.

V usage is TRBV5-1 and J usage is TRBJ1-6, with D possibly TRBD1 on 6 matching bases. The germline CDR1 and CDR2 sequences are SGHRS and YFSETQ. The CDR3 runs 16 residues. Deletions cut 0 bases from V and 10 bases from J, with 17 bases between. The CDR3 loop reads CASSLENRAPSSPLHF. CDR3 DNA sequence: TGCGCCAGCAGCTTGGAAAACAGGGCCCCTTCCTCACCCCTCCACTTT. Full variable domain (rest looked up from reference TRBV5-1 and TRBJ1-6): KAGVTQTPRYLIKTRGQQVTLSCSPISGHRSVSWYQQTPGQGLQFLFEYFSETQRNKGNFPGRFSGRQFSNSRSEMNVSTLELGDSALYLCASSLENRAPSSPLHFGNGTRLTVT.

V is TRBV28 and J is TRBJ1-1; 10 bases map to TRBD1. J lost 11 bases, V lost 8 bases, and 14 bases had no gene match. CDR1 is MDHEN and CDR2 is SYDVKM in the germline V gene. CDR3 length equals 14 residues. This CDR3 reads CASVVAGTGVGAFF. CDR3 coding DNA: TGTGCCAGCGTGGTCGCAGGGACAGGGGTCGGGGCTTTCTTT.

A single count supports this clone. V usage is TRBV2 and J usage is TRBJ2-2; 7 nucleotides align to TRBD2. Germline assignment: CDR1 SNHLY and CDR2 FYNNEI. The CDR3 length is 20 residues. The trim removed 0 bases at V and 1 base at J, leaving 14 bases unmatched. CDR3 amino acids: CASSEAGPGLRGWNTGELFF. The DNA for the CDR3 is TGTGCCAGCAGTGAAGCGGGCCCAGGGTTGCGGGGGTGGAACACCGGGGAGCTGTTTTTT.

CDR3 sequence: CSVLTGGQPQHF. CDR3 DNA sequence: TGCAGCGTCCTGACAGGGGGCCAGCCCCAGCATTTT. The chain joins TRBV29-1 to TRBJ1-5, with 10 positions matching TRBD1. Looked up from germline, CDR1 is SQVTM and CDR2 is ANQGSEA. The J segment lost 7 bases and the V segment lost 6 bases, leaving 3 bases of the junction unmatched. The CDR3 has 12 residues.

This chain links TRBV30 with TRBJ1-1; D remains unclear. Trimming took 0 bases from V and 8 from J, leaving 22 bases between them. This CDR3 contains 16 residues. Looked up from germline, CDR1 is GTSNPN and CDR2 is SVGIG (reference sequence). The CDR3 spells CAWSVRRLVLGPEAFF. In DNA form, the CDR3 reads TGTGCCTGGAGTGTACGGCGCTTAGTACTAGGTCCCGAAGCTTTCTTT.